In its sample, the clone carrying this T cell receptor beta chain was seen many times. Its matching antigen is unknown. V dropped 4 bases and J dropped 6; count of bases not matched to a gene: 5. This CDR3 comprises 13 residues. Germline V CDR1 and CDR2: DFQATT, SNEGSKA (reference sequence). MiXCR, run by TCRdb on the 5' RACE reads, gives a single entry per CDR3 protein. The sample holds 45,000 to 60,000 distinct CDR3 sequences; approximately 23% are singletons and the top ten take 3% to 4%. General study findings and limits: Greatest tumor Treg TCR overlap was with tumor naive CD4+ cells.

Sequenced: tumor-infiltrating naive CD4+ T cells sorted from the breast tumor. Subset noted: naive CD4+ T cells, CD4+CD45RA+CD25-. The clonotype was recovered from a female donor with breast cancer. The V gene is TRBV20-1, the J gene TRBJ1-5, with 8 positions matching TRBD1. In DNA form, the CDR3 reads TGCAGTGCTACCGGGACAGGTGGTCAGCCCCAGCATTTT. Amino acids: CSATGTGGQPQHF.